This T cell receptor (beta chain) was captured in a study of blood T cells in healthy people across ages. On this clonotype itself: The antigen is undetermined.

Deletions cut 1 base from V and 1 base from J, with 7 bases between. Germline V gene lookup returns CDR1 MGHRA and CDR2 YSYEKL. The CDR3 covers 14 residues. Study findings and constraints: PBMCs went unsorted, and a conclusive naive versus antigen-experienced comparison was therefore prevented.

PCR was performed a second time for 7 to 11 cycles using a sample-barcoded 5' primer and a J-beta primer mix. TCRdb re-called the 5' RACE reads with MiXCR, one entry per CDR3 protein. The sample yields roughly 1.9 million distinct CDR3 sequences, about two fifths seen once. The chain employs TRBV4-1 and TRBJ1-1; the D is unclear. What was sequenced was blood. This receptor was obtained from a human donor in good health. CDR3 amino acids: CASSQGEWNTEAFF. The CDR3 nucleotides read TGCGCCAGCAGCCAAGGGGAGTGGAACACTGAAGCTTTCTTT.